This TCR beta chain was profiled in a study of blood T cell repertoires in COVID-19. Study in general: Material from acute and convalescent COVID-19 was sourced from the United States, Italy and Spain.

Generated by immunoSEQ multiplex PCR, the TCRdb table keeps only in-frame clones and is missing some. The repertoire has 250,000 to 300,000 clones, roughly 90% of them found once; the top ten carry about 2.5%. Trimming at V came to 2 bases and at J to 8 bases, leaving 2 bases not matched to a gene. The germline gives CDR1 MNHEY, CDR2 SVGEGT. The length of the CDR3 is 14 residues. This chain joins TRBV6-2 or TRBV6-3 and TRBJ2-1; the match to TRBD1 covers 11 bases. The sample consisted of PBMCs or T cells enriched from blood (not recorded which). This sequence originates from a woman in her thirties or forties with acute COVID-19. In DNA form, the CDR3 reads TGTGCCAGCAGTTACGCGGACAGGGGGCATGAGCAGTTCTTC. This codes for CASSYADRGHEQFF.